The present TCR beta chain was sequenced within a study of response to subunit inactivated influenza vaccine. In its sample, this clonotype was seen once. Its specificity is unknown. Findings of the study overall: There was a suggestion from the authors that each seasonal influenza vaccination recruits few new T cells.

TCRdb re-called the RT-PCR reads through MiXCR, storing one row per CDR3 protein. This table holds roughly 790,000 distinct CDR3 sequences, 20% to 25% found once. The germline CDR1 and CDR2 sequences are SQVTM and ANQGSEA. The CDR3 is 16 amino acids. The junction had 12 bases not matched to a gene; V was cut back by 7 bases and J by 1 base. The gene calls are TRBV29-1 and TRBJ2-1; 8 nucleotides line up with TRBD2. This sequence was found in a man aged 50 or older who received an inactivated influenza vaccine. This material consisted of PBMCs from blood, taken roughly 5 days after vaccination. The CDR3 sequence: CSALSWAGGSYNEQFF. The DNA of the CDR3 is TGCAGCGCCCTGTCGTGGGCGGGGGGTTCCTACAATGAGCAGTTCTTC.